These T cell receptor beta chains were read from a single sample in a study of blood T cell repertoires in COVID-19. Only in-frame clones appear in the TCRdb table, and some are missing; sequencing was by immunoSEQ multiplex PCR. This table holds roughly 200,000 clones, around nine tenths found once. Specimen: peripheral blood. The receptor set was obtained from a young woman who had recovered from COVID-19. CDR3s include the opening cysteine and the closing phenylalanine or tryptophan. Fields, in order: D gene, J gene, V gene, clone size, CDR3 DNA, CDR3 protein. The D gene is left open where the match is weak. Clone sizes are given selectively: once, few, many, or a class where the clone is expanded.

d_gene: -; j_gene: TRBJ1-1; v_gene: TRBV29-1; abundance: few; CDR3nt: TGCAGCGTTGATGGAGGTAGGGACACTGAAGCTTTCTTT; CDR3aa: CSVDGGRDTEAFF
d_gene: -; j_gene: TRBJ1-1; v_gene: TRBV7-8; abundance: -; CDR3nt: TGTGCCAGCAGCTCTAAGTACACTGAAGCTTTCTTT; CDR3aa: CASSSKYTEAFF
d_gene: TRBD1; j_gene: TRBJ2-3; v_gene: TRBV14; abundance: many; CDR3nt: TGTGCCAGCAGCCAAGAGGTCTGGACAGGGTGGGGCACAGATACGCAGTATTTT; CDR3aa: CASSQEVWTGWGTDTQYF
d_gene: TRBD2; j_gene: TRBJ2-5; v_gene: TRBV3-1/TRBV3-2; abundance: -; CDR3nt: TGTGCCAGCAGCCAAGGGTCTAGCGGGTCTGAAGAGACCCAGTACTTC; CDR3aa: CASSQGSSGSEETQYF
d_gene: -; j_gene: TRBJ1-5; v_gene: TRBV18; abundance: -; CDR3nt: TGTGCCAGCTCACGTACTAGGGGGTATAGCAATCAGCCCCAGCATTTT; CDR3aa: CASSRTRGYSNQPQHF
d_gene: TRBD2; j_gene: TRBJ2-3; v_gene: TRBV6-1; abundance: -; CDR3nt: TGTGCCAGCAGTGCTTCGGGACTAGCGGGGGGGCCATATACGCAGTATTTT; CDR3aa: CASSASGLAGGPYTQYF
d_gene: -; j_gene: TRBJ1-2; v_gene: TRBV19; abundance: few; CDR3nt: TGTGCCAGTAGTCGGCAGGGGAGTGGCTACACCTTC; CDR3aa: CASSRQGSGYTF
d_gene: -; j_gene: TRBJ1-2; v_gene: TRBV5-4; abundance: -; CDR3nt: TGTGCCAGCAGCTTGCTGACAGTCTTTAACTATGGCTACACCTTC; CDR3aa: CASSLLTVFNYGYTF
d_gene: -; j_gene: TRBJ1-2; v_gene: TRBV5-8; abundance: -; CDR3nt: TGTGCCAGCAGCTTGGCGGGGGGCGCTAACTATGGCTACACCTTC; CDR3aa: CASSLAGGANYGYTF
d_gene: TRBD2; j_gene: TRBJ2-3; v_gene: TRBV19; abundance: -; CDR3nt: TGTGCCAGTAGTACTCCGGGACTAGCGGGGGGAGCAGATACGCAGTATTTT; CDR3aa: CASSTPGLAGGADTQYF
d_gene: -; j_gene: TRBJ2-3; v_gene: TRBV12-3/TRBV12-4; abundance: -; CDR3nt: TGTGCCAGCAGTTCTCGGGGGAATACGCAGTATTTT; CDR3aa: CASSSRGNTQYF
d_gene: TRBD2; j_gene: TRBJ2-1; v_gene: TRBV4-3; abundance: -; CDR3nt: TGCGCCAGCAGCCAAGATTGGAGCGGGAACTACTACAATGAGCAGTTCTTC; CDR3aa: CASSQDWSGNYYNEQFF
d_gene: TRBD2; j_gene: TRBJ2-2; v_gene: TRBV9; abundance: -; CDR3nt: TGTGCCAGCAGCCCTCTAGCGGCGATAACCGGGGAGCTGTTTTTT; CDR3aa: CASSPLAAITGELFF
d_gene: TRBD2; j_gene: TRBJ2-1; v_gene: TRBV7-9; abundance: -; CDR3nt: TGTGCCAGCAGCCCGGGACTAGCGTTGAATGAGCAGTTCTTC; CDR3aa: CASSPGLALNEQFF
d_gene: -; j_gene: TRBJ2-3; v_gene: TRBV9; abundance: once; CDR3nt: TGTGCCAGCAGCGTAGAAGGGGCTAGAACAGATACGCAGTATTTT; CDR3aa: CASSVEGARTDTQYF
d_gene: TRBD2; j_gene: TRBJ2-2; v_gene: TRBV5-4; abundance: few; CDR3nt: TGTGCGTATATACTAGCGGTTTCCGGGGAGCTGTTTTTT; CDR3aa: CAYILAVSGELFF
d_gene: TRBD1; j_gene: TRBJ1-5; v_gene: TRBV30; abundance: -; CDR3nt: TGTGCCTGGACCGGACAGGGCCCCAATCAGCCCCAGCATTTT; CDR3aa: CAWTGQGPNQPQHF
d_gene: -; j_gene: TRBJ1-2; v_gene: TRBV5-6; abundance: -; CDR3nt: TGTGCCAGCTATCTAGGCAGGGTTGGCGGCTACACCTTC; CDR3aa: CASYLGRVGGYTF
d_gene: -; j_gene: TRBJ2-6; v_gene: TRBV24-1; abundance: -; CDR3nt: TGTGCCACCAGTAAGGGGGCTGGGGCCAACGTCCTGACTTTC; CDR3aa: CATSKGAGANVLTF
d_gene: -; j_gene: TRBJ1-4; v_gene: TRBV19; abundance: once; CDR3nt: TGTGCCAGTAGTATCAAAGCAACCCGGGGTGAAAAACTGTTTTTT; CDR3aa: CASSIKATRGEKLFF
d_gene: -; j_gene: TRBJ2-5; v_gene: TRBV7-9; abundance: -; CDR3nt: TGTGCCAGCAGCTTTCGGGGGACCCAAGAGACCCAGTACTTC; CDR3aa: CASSFRGTQETQYF
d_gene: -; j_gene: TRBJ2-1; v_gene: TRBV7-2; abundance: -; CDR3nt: TGTGCCAGCAGCTTGCGGCAGGAGGTAGATCGGTTCTTC; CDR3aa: CASSLRQEVDRFF
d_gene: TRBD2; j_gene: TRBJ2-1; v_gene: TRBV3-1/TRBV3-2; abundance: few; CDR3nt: TGTGCCAGCAGCCCATCGACTAGCGGGGGGGCTTACAATGAGCAGTTCTTC; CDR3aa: CASSPSTSGGAYNEQFF
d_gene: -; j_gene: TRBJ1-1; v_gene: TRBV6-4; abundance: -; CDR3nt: TGTGCCAGCAGTGCCCAGGGGACGAACACTGAAGCTTTCTTT; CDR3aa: CASSAQGTNTEAFF
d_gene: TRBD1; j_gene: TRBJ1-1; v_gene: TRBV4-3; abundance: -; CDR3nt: TGCGCCAGCAGCCCGGCCGGGACAGGAAAAGCTTTCTTT; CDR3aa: CASSPAGTGKAFF
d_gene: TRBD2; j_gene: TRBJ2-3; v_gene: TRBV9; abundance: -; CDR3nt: TGTGCCAGCAGCGTGAGGACTAGCGGGGACACAGATACGCAGTATTTT; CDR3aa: CASSVRTSGDTDTQYF
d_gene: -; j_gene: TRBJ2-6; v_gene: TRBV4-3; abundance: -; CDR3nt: TGCGCCAGCAGCCAGTTCATACAGACAGGGGCCAACGTCCTGACTTTC; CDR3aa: CASSQFIQTGANVLTF
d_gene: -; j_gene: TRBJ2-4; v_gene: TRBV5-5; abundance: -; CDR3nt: TGTGCCAGCAGCTTGGTAGCTGTAGATAAAAACATTCAGTACTTC; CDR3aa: CASSLVAVDKNIQYF
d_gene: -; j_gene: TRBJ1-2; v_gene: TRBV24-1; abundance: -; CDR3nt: TGTGCCACCAGTGATTTGACCAGGGAAGCCTATGGCTACACCTTC; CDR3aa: CATSDLTREAYGYTF
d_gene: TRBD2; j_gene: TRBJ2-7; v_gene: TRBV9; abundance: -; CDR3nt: TGTGCCAGCAGCGCCGGGACTAGCTGGCACGAGCAGTACTTC; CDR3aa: CASSAGTSWHEQYF
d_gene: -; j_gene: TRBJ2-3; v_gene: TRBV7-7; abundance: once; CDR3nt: TGTGCCAGCAGCTTGGCGGGACCCCACAATACGCAGTATTTT; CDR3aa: CASSLAGPHNTQYF
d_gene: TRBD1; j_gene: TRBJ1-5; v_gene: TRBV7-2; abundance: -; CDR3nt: TGTGCCAGCAGCGGTCGACAGGGGGCCGACAATCAGCCCCAGCATTTT; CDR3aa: CASSGRQGADNQPQHF
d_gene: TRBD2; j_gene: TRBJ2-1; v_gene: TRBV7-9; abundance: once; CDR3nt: TGTGCCAGCAGCTGGGGGGCTTCTAGCGGGAGGTTCGAGGAGCAGTTCTTC; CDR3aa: CASSWGASSGRFEEQFF
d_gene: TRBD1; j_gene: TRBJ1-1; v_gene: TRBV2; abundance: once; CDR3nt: TGTGCCAGTACCGGGACAGGGAACACTGAAGCTTTCTTT; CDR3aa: CASTGTGNTEAFF
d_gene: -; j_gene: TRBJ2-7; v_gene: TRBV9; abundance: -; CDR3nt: TGTGCCAGCAGCCCCCGTTTAGAATCCTACGAGCAGTACTTC; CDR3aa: CASSPRLESYEQYF
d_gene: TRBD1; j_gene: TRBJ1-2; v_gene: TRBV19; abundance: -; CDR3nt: TGTGCCAGTAGTGGCCGGGACAGTGTCTATGGCTACACCTTC; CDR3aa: CASSGRDSVYGYTF
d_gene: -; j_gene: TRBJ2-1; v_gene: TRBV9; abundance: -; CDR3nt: TGTGCCAGCAGCGTAGGATACGACAGTTACAATGAGCAGTTCTTC; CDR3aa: CASSVGYDSYNEQFF
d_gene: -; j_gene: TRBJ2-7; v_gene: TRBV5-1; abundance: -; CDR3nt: TGCGCCAGCAGCCCGGCGGGGGCCAAGTATGAGCAGTACTTC; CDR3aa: CASSPAGAKYEQYF
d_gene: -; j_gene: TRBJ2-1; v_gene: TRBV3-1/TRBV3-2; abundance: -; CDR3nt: TGTGCCAGCAGCCAAGGAATCCGGGACTCCTACAATGAGCAGTTCTTC; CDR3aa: CASSQGIRDSYNEQFF
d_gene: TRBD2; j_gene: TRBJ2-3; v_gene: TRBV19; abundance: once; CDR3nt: TGTGCCAGTAGTGCGGGGGGCCTGGGGGATACGCAGTATTTT; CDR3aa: CASSAGGLGDTQYF
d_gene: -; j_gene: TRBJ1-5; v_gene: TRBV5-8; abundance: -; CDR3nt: TGTGCCAGCAGCTTTACAGGGAGCAATCAGCCCCAGCATTTT; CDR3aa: CASSFTGSNQPQHF
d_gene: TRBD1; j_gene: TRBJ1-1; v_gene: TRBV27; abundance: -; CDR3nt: TGTGCCAGCACTAGAACAGGGGCGCCCACTGAAGCTTTCTTT; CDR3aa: CASTRTGAPTEAFF